This T cell receptor (beta chain) was documented in a study of vaccination effects on CD4 cells after COVID-19. About the study: It was two doses of either the BNT162b2 or mRNA-1273 vaccine that participants received.

Clones were sequenced by immunoSEQ multiplex PCR, and TCRdb holds only the in-frame ones, with some missing. The data contain 67,000 or so clones, around 72% of them singletons. Trimming cost V 3 bases and J 0 bases; bases outside gene matches: 13. CDR3 size: 19 residues. CDR1 is KGHSH and CDR2 is LQKENI in the germline V gene. CD4+ T cells specific for antigen were expanded with viral peptide pools by the ViraFEST assay before sequencing. Cultured cells yielded isolated CD4+ T cells after around 9 days. People in the vaccine group had not been infected with SARS-CoV-2 before, and their nucleocapsid antibodies were negative. Wells of some 1.9 million PBMC each were grown with about 9.3 IU/ml IL-2 and about 9.6 ug/ml peptides. In the cultures, half the medium was exchanged for IL-2 medium on days 3 and 7. About this clone: Its cognate antigen is unknown.

The source is a human donor who received a COVID-19 vaccine. The source material was CD4+ T cells from PBMCs cultured with HCoV-OC43 spike peptides, sampled before COVID-19 vaccination. Regarding subset: HCoV-OC43 spike overlapping peptide pool stimulation. V gene TRBV18 combines with J gene TRBJ1-4, with 7 bases lining up with TRBD1. CDR3 residues: CASSPQAGTALTTNEKLFF. For the CDR3, the DNA is TGTGCCAGCTCACCGCAGGCCGGGACAGCGTTAACAACTAATGAAAAACTGTTTTTT.